The clone carrying this T cell receptor beta chain appeared a few times. A minimum of 6 million PBMCs was isolated per sample. From germline, CDR1 is MGHRA and CDR2 YSYEKL. V was pared by 1 base and J by 4 bases, with 19 bases between. CDR3 length: 17 amino acids. The sample originates from a study of blood T cells in healthy people across ages. Primed by a sample-barcoded 5' primer and a J-beta primer mix, a second PCR proceeded for roughly 7 to 12 cycles. Template switching added a 12-random-nucleotide identifier to every cDNA molecule. MiXCR, applied by TCRdb to the 5' RACE reads, yields one record per CDR3 protein. The data show about 970,000 distinct CDR3 sequences, with roughly half seen just once and around 21% held by the top ten.

The receptor comes from a woman aged 55-70 years in good health. Sequenced material: blood. The rearrangement joins TRBV4-1 to TRBJ1-2; possible D gene TRBD1, 5 bases. This chain's CDR3 is CASSQGPTQNRPYGYTF. The CDR3, as DNA: TGCGCCAGCAGCCAAGGCCCGACCCAAAACAGGCCCTATGGCTACACCTTC.